This is a list of T cell receptor beta chains from one sample in a study of blood T cell repertoires in COVID-19. Clones were read by immunoSEQ multiplex PCR, and TCRdb kept only the in-frame ones, dropping some. The sample yields over 200,000 clones, around nine tenths seen once. The sample comprised peripheral blood. These TCRs come from a man between 40 and 49 years old who had recovered from COVID-19. CDR3s include the opening cysteine and the closing phenylalanine or tryptophan. The D gene is left open where the match is weak. Size values are once, few and many counts, or a class for expanded clones, and some rows have none.

NA,TRBV19,NA,TRBJ1-2,CASSDLETGGDYGYTF,TGTGCCAGTAGTGACTTGGAGACGGGAGGGGACTATGGCTACACCTTC
NA,TRBV3-1/TRBV3-2,TRBD1,TRBJ2-3,CASSQRGRSTDTQYF,TGTGCCAGCAGCCAAAGGGGGCGAAGCACAGATACGCAGTATTTT
once,TRBV5-4,NA,TRBJ2-5,CASSLVPGETQYF,TGTGCCAGCAGCTTAGTGCCCGGAGAGACCCAGTACTTC
NA,TRBV7-2,TRBD1,TRBJ1-6,CASSILQGANSPLHF,TGTGCCAGCAGCATCTTACAGGGGGCGAATTCACCCCTCCACTTT
NA,TRBV19,NA,TRBJ2-7,CASSKLLGGAYSYEQYF,TGTGCCAGTAGTAAACTCTTGGGCGGGGCCTACTCCTACGAGCAGTACTTC
NA,TRBV7-6,TRBD2,TRBJ2-1,CASSSRLAGQDNEQFF,TGTGCCAGCAGCTCGCGACTAGCGGGGCAGGACAATGAGCAGTTCTTC
NA,TRBV4-3,NA,TRBJ2-1,CASSQDPAWSGSYNEQFF,TGCGCCAGCAGCCAAGACCCAGCTTGGAGCGGCTCCTACAATGAGCAGTTCTTC
NA,TRBV27,TRBD1,TRBJ2-7,CASKRGGASYEQYF,TGTGCCAGCAAGAGAGGGGGCGCGTCCTACGAGCAGTACTTC
NA,TRBV14,TRBD1,TRBJ2-2,CASSPLQGSYTGELFF,TGTGCCAGCAGCCCTCTACAGGGGTCCTACACCGGGGAGCTGTTTTTT
NA,TRBV9,TRBD2,TRBJ2-5,CASSVGSSGQETQYF,TGTGCCAGCAGCGTAGGGTCTAGCGGCCAAGAGACCCAGTACTTC
NA,TRBV10-1,NA,TRBJ1-2,CASSGPGDEYGYTF,TGCGCCAGCAGTGGACCAGGGGACGAATATGGCTACACCTTC
NA,TRBV5-1,TRBD1,TRBJ1-1,CASSFLGQGGNTEAFF,TGCGCCAGCAGCTTCCTCGGACAGGGCGGGAACACTGAAGCTTTCTTT
NA,TRBV14,TRBD1,TRBJ2-5,CASSQVYRGRETQYF,TGTGCCAGCAGCCAAGTCTACAGGGGGCGAGAGACCCAGTACTTC